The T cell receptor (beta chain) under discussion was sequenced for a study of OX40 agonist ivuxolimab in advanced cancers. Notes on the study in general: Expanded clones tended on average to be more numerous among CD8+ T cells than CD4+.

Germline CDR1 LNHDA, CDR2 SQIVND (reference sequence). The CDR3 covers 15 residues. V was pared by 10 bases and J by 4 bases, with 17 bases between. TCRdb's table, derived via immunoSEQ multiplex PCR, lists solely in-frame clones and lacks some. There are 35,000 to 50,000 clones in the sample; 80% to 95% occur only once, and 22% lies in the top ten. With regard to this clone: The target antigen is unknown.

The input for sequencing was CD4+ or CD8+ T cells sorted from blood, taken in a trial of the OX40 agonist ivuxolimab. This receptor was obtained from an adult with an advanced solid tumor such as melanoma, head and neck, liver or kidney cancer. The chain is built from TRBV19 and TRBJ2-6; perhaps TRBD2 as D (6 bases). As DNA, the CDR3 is TGTGCCACCGCTTGGGGGGTGAGCGGGGCCAACGTCCTGACTTTC. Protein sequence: CATAWGVSGANVLTF.